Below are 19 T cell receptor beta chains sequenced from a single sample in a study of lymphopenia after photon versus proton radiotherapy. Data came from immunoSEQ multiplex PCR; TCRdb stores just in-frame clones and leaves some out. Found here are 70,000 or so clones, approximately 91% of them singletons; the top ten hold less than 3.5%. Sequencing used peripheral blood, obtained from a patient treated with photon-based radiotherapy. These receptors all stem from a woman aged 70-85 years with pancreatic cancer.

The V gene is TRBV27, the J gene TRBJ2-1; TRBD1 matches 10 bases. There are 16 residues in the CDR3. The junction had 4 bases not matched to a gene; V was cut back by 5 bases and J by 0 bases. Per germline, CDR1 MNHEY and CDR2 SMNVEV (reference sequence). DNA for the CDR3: TGTGCCAGCAGTCCCCGGACAGGGGGCTCCTACAATGAGCAGTTCTTC. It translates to CASSPRTGGSYNEQFF.

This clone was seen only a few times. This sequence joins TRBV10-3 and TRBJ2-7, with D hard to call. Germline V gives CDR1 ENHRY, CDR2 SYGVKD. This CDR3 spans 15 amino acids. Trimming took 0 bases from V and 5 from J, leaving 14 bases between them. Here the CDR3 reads CAISESSGPENEQYF. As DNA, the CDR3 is TGTGCCATCAGTGAGTCGTCCGGGCCCGAAAACGAGCAGTACTTC.

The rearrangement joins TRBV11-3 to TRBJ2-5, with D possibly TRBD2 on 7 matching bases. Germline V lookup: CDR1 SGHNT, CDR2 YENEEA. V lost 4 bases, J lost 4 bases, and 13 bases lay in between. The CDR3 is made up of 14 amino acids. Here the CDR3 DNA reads TGTGCCAGCAGCTCTGGGGGGGGCAGAGAGACCCAGTACTTC. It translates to CASSSGGGRETQYF.

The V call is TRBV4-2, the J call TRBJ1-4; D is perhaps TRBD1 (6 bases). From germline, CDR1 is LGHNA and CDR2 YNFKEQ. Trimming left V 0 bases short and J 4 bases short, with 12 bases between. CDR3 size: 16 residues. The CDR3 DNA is TGTGCCAGCAGCCAAGATGGGGGGGCCGATAATGAAAAACTGTTTTTT. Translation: CASSQDGGADNEKLFF.

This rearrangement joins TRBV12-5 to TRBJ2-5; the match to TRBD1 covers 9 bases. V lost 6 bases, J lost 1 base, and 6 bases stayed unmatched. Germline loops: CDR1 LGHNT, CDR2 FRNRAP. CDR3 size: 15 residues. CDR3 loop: CASGRDRGIQETQYF. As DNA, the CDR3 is TGTGCTAGTGGCCGAGACAGGGGGATCCAAGAGACCCAGTACTTC.

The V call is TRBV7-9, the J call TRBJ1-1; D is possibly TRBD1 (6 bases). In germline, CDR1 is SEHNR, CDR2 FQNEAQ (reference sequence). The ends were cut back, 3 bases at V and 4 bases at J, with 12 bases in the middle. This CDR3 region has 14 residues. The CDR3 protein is CASSFGGAGTEAFF. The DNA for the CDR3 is TGTGCCAGCAGCTTTGGGGGGGCTGGCACTGAAGCTTTCTTT.

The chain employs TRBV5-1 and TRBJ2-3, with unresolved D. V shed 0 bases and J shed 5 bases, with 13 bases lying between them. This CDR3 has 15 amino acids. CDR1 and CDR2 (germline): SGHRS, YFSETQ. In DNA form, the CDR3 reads TGCGCCAGCAGCTTGGGCGCAGGAAAGGAAGATACGCAGTATTTT. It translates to CASSLGAGKEDTQYF.

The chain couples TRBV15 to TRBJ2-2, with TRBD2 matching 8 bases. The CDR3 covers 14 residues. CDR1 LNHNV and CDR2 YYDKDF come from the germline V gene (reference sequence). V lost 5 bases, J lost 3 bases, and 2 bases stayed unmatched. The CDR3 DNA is TGTGCCACCAGCTTAGCGGGGTACACCGGGGAGCTGTTTTTT. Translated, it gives CATSLAGYTGELFF.

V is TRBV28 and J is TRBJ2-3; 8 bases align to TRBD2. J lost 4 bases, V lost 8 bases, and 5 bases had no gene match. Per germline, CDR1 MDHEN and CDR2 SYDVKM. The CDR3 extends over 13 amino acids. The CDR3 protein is CASGSGSADTQYF. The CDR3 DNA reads TGTGCCAGCGGAAGCGGGAGTGCAGATACGCAGTATTTT.

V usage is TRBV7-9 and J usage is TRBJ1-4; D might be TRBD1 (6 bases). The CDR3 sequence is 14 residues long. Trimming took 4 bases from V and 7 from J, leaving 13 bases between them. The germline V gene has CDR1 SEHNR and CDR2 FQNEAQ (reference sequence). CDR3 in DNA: TGTGCCAGCAGCTACCAGGGGAATGTTGAAAAACTGTTTTTT. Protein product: CASSYQGNVEKLFF.

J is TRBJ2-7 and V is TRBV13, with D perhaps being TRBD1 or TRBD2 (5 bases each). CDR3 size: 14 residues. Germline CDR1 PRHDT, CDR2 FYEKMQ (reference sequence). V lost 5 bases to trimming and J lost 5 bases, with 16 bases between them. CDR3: CASSRKWGSDEQYF. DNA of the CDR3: TGTGCCAGCAGCCGAAAGTGGGGGAGCGACGAGCAGTACTTC.

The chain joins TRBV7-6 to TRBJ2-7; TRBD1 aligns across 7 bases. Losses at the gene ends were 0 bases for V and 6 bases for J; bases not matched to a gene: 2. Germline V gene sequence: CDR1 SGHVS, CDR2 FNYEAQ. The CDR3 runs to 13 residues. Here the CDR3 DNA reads TGTGCCAGCAGCTTAGCAGGGGGCGTCGAGCAGTACTTC. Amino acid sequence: CASSLAGGVEQYF.

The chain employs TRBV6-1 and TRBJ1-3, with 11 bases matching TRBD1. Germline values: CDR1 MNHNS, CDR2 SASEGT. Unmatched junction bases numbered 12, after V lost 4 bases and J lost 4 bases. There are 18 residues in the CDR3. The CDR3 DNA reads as TGTGCCAGCAGTGGACGACAAGGACAGGGGGCGGTAGGAAACACCATATATTTT. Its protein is CASSGRQGQGAVGNTIYF.

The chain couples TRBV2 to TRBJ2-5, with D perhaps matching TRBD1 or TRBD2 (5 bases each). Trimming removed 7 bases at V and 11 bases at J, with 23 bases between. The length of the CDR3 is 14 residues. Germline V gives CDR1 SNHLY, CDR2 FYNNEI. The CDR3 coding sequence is TGTGCCAGCAAAAGGGGACCGTTGGGCGGTGAGCAGTACTTC. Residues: CASKRGPLGGEQYF.

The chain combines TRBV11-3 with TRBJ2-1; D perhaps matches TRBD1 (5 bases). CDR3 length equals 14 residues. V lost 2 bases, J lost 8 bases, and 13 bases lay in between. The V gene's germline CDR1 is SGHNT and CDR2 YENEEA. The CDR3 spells CASSLWGMGHEQFF. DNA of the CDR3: TGTGCCAGCAGCTTATGGGGAATGGGGCATGAGCAGTTCTTC. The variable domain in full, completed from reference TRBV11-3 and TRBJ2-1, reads EAGVVQSPRYKIIEKKQPVAFWCNPISGHNTLYWYLQNLGQGPELLIRYENEEAVDDSQLPKDRFSAERLKGVDSTLKIQPAELGDSAVYLCASSLWGMGHEQFFGPGTRLTVL.

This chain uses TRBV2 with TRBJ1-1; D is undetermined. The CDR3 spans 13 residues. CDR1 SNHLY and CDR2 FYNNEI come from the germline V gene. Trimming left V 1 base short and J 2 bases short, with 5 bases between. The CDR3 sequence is CASSEGKNTEAFF. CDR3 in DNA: TGTGCCAGCAGTGAAGGCAAAAACACTGAAGCTTTCTTT.

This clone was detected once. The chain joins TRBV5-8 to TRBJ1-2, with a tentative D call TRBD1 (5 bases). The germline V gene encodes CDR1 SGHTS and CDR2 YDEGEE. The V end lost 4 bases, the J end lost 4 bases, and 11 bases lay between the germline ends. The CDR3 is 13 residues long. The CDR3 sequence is CASSPDRPYGYTF. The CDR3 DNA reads TGTGCCAGCAGCCCCGACAGACCCTATGGCTACACCTTC.

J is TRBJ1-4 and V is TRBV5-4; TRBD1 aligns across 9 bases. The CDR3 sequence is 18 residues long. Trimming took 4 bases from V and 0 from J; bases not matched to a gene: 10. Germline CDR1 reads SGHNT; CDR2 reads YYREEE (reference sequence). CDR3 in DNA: TGTGCCAGCAGCCCCGGACAGGGGAGGGGTGCAACTAATGAAAAACTGTTTTTT. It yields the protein CASSPGQGRGATNEKLFF.

CDR3 bases: TGTGCCAGCAGCTTAGGTCCCACAGATACGCAGTATTTT. Translated, it gives CASSLGPTDTQYF. The chain uses TRBV7-2 and TRBJ2-3; D not certain. CDR1 is SGHTA and CDR2 is FQGNSA in the germline V gene. CDR3 size: 13 residues. Trimming cost V 1 base and J 2 bases, with 4 bases left between them.